Shown below are 30 T cell receptor beta chains from a single sample sequenced in a study of Graves' ophthalmopathy and Graves' hyperthyroidism. Researchers took RNA transcripts and amplified TCR beta CDR3 regions from them. The workflow started with a first-round RT-PCR run with HTBI primers and then moved on to a second-round multiplex PCR. TCRdb fed the multiplex PCR reads into MiXCR, producing one record per CDR3 protein. The table shows a few hundred thousand distinct CDR3 sequences, with about a sixth occurring only once. The sample taken for sequencing was peripheral blood. The origin of the receptors is an adult woman with stable Graves' hyperthyroidism.

Ten or more counts support this clonotype. The V gene is TRBV7-9, the J gene TRBJ1-6; no clear D. There are 15 residues in the CDR3. Trimming took off 8 bases at V and 6 bases at J, with 17 bases between the two ends. Germline CDR1 is SEHNR and CDR2 is FQNEAQ (reference sequence). For the CDR3, the DNA is TGTGCCAGCGGGCCTATGTCGGACCCTAATTCACCCCTCCACTTT. It translates to CASGPMSDPNSPLHF.

This clonotype came up many times. The chain has TRBV5-1 and TRBJ2-7, with TRBD2 identical over 9 bases. This CDR3 region has 16 residues. Looked up from germline, CDR1 is SGHRS and CDR2 is YFSETQ. V lost 3 bases, J lost 0 bases, and 7 bases stayed unmatched. Here the CDR3 reads CASSSRTSVYSYEQYF. In DNA, the CDR3 is TGCGCCAGCAGCTCCCGGACTAGCGTTTACTCCTACGAGCAGTACTTC.

This clonotype has a handful of counts. The J gene is TRBJ2-5, the V gene TRBV2; no reliable D call. This CDR3 is built from 14 residues. V was pared by 7 bases and J by 5 bases, with 17 bases between. The germline V gene encodes CDR1 SNHLY and CDR2 FYNNEI. This CDR3 reads CASNRQSVGETQYF. The CDR3 region has the DNA TGTGCCAGCAATCGTCAGAGCGTGGGGGAGACCCAGTACTTC.

This clonotype was detected a few times. CDR3 loop: CASSLAQMRLKSYEQYF. DNA for the CDR3: TGTGCCAGCAGCTTGGCACAGATGCGGTTGAAAAGCTACGAGCAGTACTTC. This sequence joins TRBV5-6 and TRBJ2-7; D gene uncertain. CDR1 is SGHDT, CDR2 YYEEEE, per germline. The ends were cut back, 0 bases at V and 3 bases at J, with 19 bases in the middle. This CDR3 spans 17 amino acids.

This clonotype was counted many times. The chain carries TRBV27 and TRBJ2-7; TRBD2 matches at 7 bases. Germline CDR1 and CDR2: MNHEY and SMNVEV (reference sequence). Unmatched junction bases numbered 19, after V lost 5 bases and J lost 3 bases. The CDR3 spans 18 residues. CDR3 in amino acids: CASSPIVGGVVGHYEQYF. The DNA of the CDR3 is TGTGCCAGCAGTCCCATCGTGGGGGGGGTCGTCGGGCACTACGAGCAGTACTTC.

This clonotype was found many times. The chain links TRBV12-3 or TRBV12-4 to TRBJ2-4, with 9 nucleotides matching TRBD1. The CDR3 totals 14 residues. J was trimmed by 0 bases and V by 6 bases; bases with no gene match: 0. In DNA form, the CDR3 reads TGTGCCAGCAGGACAGGGGGAGCCAAAAACATTCAGTACTTC. Protein: CASRTGGAKNIQYF.

This clonotype has at least ten counts. The chain combines TRBV20-1 with TRBJ2-4; TRBD2 is a possible D gene (6 bases). This CDR3 spans 16 amino acids. V lost 6 bases and J 5 bases, leaving 23 bases between the germline ends. Germline loops: CDR1 DFQATT, CDR2 SNEGSKA (reference sequence). Here the CDR3 reads CSATPIGSGGQNIQYF. CDR3 nucleotide sequence: TGCAGTGCCACTCCTATTGGGTCCGGGGGTCAAAACATTCAGTACTTC.

This clonotype has ten or more counts. The CDR3 region is CASGARAHEQYF. Here the CDR3 DNA reads TGTGCCAGCGGCGCCAGGGCCCACGAGCAGTACTTC. The chain combines TRBV27 with TRBJ2-7, with D possibly being TRBD1 (5 bases). This CDR3 is built from 12 residues. The germline CDR1 and CDR2 sequences are MNHEY and SMNVEV (reference sequence). Trimming took 8 bases from V and 5 from J, leaving 13 bases between them.

The chain links TRBV6-1 to TRBJ2-2; 8 nucleotides align to TRBD1. CDR3 size: 15 residues. Trimming at V came to 2 bases and at J to 3 bases, leaving 2 bases not matched to a gene. Germline V lookup: CDR1 MNHNS, CDR2 SASEGT. The CDR3 DNA sequence: TGTGCCAGCAGTGAAAAGACAGGGGACACCGGGGAGCTGTTTTTT. It codes for CASSEKTGDTGELFF.

V and J are TRBV12-3 or TRBV12-4 and TRBJ2-7, with D tentatively TRBD1 (5 bases). There are 13 residues in the CDR3. V shed 3 bases and J shed 4 bases, with 10 bases lying between them. Written as DNA, the CDR3 is TGTGCCAGCAGTTTTGGGGCTGCGTACGAGCAGTACTTC. Translation: CASSFGAAYEQYF.

The table lists this clonotype with a count of one. This chain connects TRBV12-3 or TRBV12-4 to TRBJ2-5, with D maybe TRBD1 (6 bases). The CDR3 runs 13 residues. V gave up 6 bases and J gave up 7 bases, with 15 bases separating them. The CDR3 DNA reads as TGTGCCAGCAGACCACAGGGAAGCGGGACCCAGTACTTC. It is translated as CASRPQGSGTQYF.

The rearrangement joins TRBV9 to TRBJ1-1; 11 bases agree with TRBD1. V lost 1 base to trimming and J lost 1 base; unmatched junction nucleotides: 9. Germline values: CDR1 SGDLS, CDR2 YYNGEE. The CDR3 runs to 18 residues. The CDR3 bases are TGTGCCAGCAGCGTACTAGGGACAGGGGGGGGGCGGAACACTGAAGCTTTCTTT. This codes for CASSVLGTGGGRNTEAFF.

At least ten counts were recorded for this clonotype. V is TRBV20-1 and J is TRBJ2-7; D possibly corresponds to TRBD1 (6 bases). CDR1 and CDR2 (germline): DFQATT, SNEGSKA (reference sequence). The CDR3 totals 15 residues. V was clipped by 0 bases and J by 6 bases, with 18 bases between them. The CDR3 loop reads CSARDRRGRVGEQYF. The CDR3 DNA reads TGCAGTGCTAGAGATCGCAGGGGCAGGGTGGGCGAGCAGTACTTC.

In this sample, this clonotype turned up a few times. The gene calls are TRBV5-1 and TRBJ2-5; unclear D gene. The CDR3 loop spans 12 amino acids. From germline, CDR1 is SGHRS and CDR2 YFSETQ. Trimming shortened V by 2 bases and J by 2 bases, and 4 bases separated the two germline ends. The CDR3 region has the DNA TGCGCCAGCAGCTTCGAACAAGAGACCCAGTACTTC. It specifies CASSFEQETQYF.

The chain links TRBV20-1 to TRBJ2-6, with D perhaps TRBD2 (7 bases). The V gene's germline CDR1 is DFQATT and CDR2 SNEGSKA (reference sequence). Trimming took 5 bases from V and 1 from J, leaving 21 bases between them. The CDR3 runs 18 residues. CDR3 amino acids: CSAWGGRGAISGANVLTF. CDR3 nucleotide sequence: TGCAGTGCTTGGGGGGGCCGGGGCGCCATTTCTGGGGCCAACGTCCTGACTTTC.

The table lists this clonotype with many counts. The chain couples TRBV30 to TRBJ2-2; maybe TRBD1 (6 bases). Per the germline V gene, CDR1 is GTSNPN and CDR2 is SVGIG (reference sequence). Trimming took off 3 bases at V and 5 bases at J, with 7 bases between the two ends. CDR3 length: 12 residues. Here the CDR3 reads CAWSRGTGELFF. The CDR3 bases are TGTGCCTGGAGCAGGGGAACCGGGGAGCTGTTTTTT.

This clonotype has a count of ten or more. This rearrangement joins TRBV2 to TRBJ2-5, with 10 bases lining up with TRBD1. This CDR3 has 15 residues. CDR1 SNHLY and CDR2 FYNNEI come from the germline V gene. With V trimmed by 6 bases and J by 2 bases, 6 bases remained unmatched. The CDR3 region is CASRRDRGSQETQYF. The CDR3 bases are TGTGCCAGCAGGCGGGACAGGGGCTCGCAAGAGACCCAGTACTTC.

In its sample, this clonotype was seen many times. V gene TRBV7-3 combines with J gene TRBJ1-1; D is undetermined. Germline V CDR1 and CDR2: SGHTA, FQGTGA. With 2 bases removed from V and 1 base from J, the gap between germline ends came to 5 bases. The CDR3 extends over 13 amino acids. The CDR3 protein is CASSLHENTEAFF. As DNA, the CDR3 is TGTGCCAGCAGCTTACACGAGAACACTGAAGCTTTCTTT.

In this sample, this clonotype turned up many times. J is TRBJ2-2 and V is TRBV20-1; D uncertain. V was pared by 3 bases and J by 0 bases, with 14 bases between. CDR3 length: 16 residues. The germline CDR1 and CDR2 sequences are DFQATT and SNEGSKA (reference sequence). For the CDR3, the DNA is TGCAGTGCTAGGCCCGAGTGGGCCGCGAACACCGGGGAGCTGTTTTTT. Translated, it gives CSARPEWAANTGELFF.

The chain links TRBV2 to TRBJ2-7; 9 bases line up with TRBD1. The CDR3 has 14 residues. With 6 bases clipped from V and 10 bases from J, the junction kept 13 bases outside the gene matches. The germline V gene has CDR1 SNHLY and CDR2 FYNNEI. Here the CDR3 reads CASRAGTGYGDQYF. CDR3 DNA: TGTGCCAGCAGAGCCGGGACAGGGTATGGCGATCAGTACTTC.

In its sample, this clonotype was seen many times. V gene TRBV13 combines with J gene TRBJ2-7; TRBD2 matches 9 bases. This CDR3 contains 15 residues. From germline, CDR1 is PRHDT and CDR2 FYEKMQ (reference sequence). V was clipped by 5 bases and J by 3 bases; unmatched bases: 8. The CDR3 spells CASSPGLAPLYEQYF. Written as DNA, the CDR3 is TGTGCCAGCAGCCCCGGACTAGCGCCTCTCTACGAGCAGTACTTC.

At least ten counts were recorded for this clonotype. The rearrangement links TRBV29-1 to TRBJ2-7, with TRBD1 identical over 9 bases. The germline V gene encodes CDR1 SQVTM and CDR2 ANQGSEA. Germline trimming cut 5 bases from V and 4 bases from J; bases unmatched to any gene: 9. This CDR3 comprises 14 residues. CDR3 residues: CSVRSRTGVYEQYF. The CDR3 DNA reads TGCAGCGTTAGGTCGAGGACAGGGGTATACGAGCAGTACTTC.

The table lists this clonotype with many counts. Written as DNA, the CDR3 is TGTGCCAGCAGTTTACCACAGGGGTGGTCCGGGGAGCTGTTTTTT. Translating gives CASSLPQGWSGELFF. The chain has TRBV28 and TRBJ2-2; 7 bases agree with TRBD1. CDR3 size: 15 residues. V gave up 2 bases and J gave up 6 bases; unmatched junction bases: 6. Looked up from germline, CDR1 is MDHEN and CDR2 is SYDVKM.

The rearrangement links TRBV6-2 or TRBV6-3 to TRBJ2-7; 10 positions match TRBD1. J was trimmed by 6 bases and V by 6 bases; bases with no gene match: 11. The CDR3 covers 15 residues. Germline V gives CDR1 MNHEY, CDR2 SVGEGT. The chain's CDR3 is CASSPGTGVLGEQYF. As DNA, the CDR3 is TGTGCCAGCAGCCCCGGGACAGGGGTTTTAGGCGAGCAGTACTTC.

Comment on this clonotype: A clone one base away is much larger, so this may be a read error. The J gene is TRBJ2-2, the V gene TRBV30; 8 bases line up with TRBD1. Germline lookup yields CDR1 GTSNPN and CDR2 SVGIG (reference sequence). CDR3 size: 16 residues. The CDR3 coding sequence is TGTGCCTGGACTAATTTAAGGGACAGGTATACCGGGGAGCCGTTTTTT. The encoded protein is CAWTNLRDRYTGEPFF.

In this sample, this clonotype turned up many times. The V call is TRBV4-1, the J call TRBJ2-5, with 8 positions matching TRBD2. J lost 0 bases, V lost 6 bases, and 12 bases had no gene match. The CDR3 totals 17 residues. The germline V gene has CDR1 MGHRA and CDR2 YSYEKL. Here the CDR3 reads CASRAGRARSDQETQYF. The DNA for the CDR3 is TGCGCCAGCAGGGCCGGGAGGGCACGATCAGACCAAGAGACCCAGTACTTC.

This clonotype was seen many times. In DNA form, the CDR3 reads TGTGCCAGCAGTTACTCGCAGCCTGCGGACTACGAGCAGTACTTC. Translating it yields CASSYSQPADYEQYF. The chain combines TRBV6-2 or TRBV6-3 with TRBJ2-7, with D unresolved. CDR3 length: 15 residues. V gave up 0 bases and J gave up 3 bases, with 12 bases separating them. Germline V gene data show CDR1 as MNHEY and CDR2 as SVGEGT.

The J gene is TRBJ1-1, the V gene TRBV29-1, with D possibly TRBD1 on 6 matching bases. The CDR3 sequence is 15 residues long. Germline V gene sequence: CDR1 SQVTM, CDR2 ANQGSEA. Trimming pared 4 bases from V and 11 bases from J, leaving 26 bases between. CDR3 DNA sequence: TGCAGCGTTGGGGCTCCCGGGACAAATCGGTTGACGGCTTTCTTT. It encodes CSVGAPGTNRLTAFF.

This clonotype was recorded at least ten times. This sequence joins TRBV6-2 or TRBV6-3 and TRBJ2-7; TRBD1 agrees at 7 bases. The CDR3 contains 14 residues. CDR1 is MNHEY, CDR2 SVGEGT, per germline. Losses at the gene ends were 2 bases for V and 5 bases for J; bases not matched to a gene: 6. Here the CDR3 reads CASSYDRVIDEQYF. The CDR3 DNA reads as TGTGCCAGCAGTTACGACAGGGTCATCGACGAGCAGTACTTC.

The chain links TRBV7-9 to TRBJ1-2; D unresolved. Germline-derived CDR1 and CDR2 are SEHNR and FQNEAQ (reference sequence). CDR3 length equals 12 residues. With 3 bases removed from V and 1 base from J, the gap between germline ends came to 3 bases. The CDR3 region is CASSFNNYGYTF. The CDR3 coding sequence is TGTGCCAGCAGCTTTAATAACTATGGCTACACCTTC.